This TCR beta chain was identified in a study of cytotoxic CD8 clonotypes in ibrutinib-treated CLL. Trimming took 6 bases from V and 2 from J, leaving 8 bases between them. The CDR3 has 13 residues. Germline loops: CDR1 LNHDA, CDR2 SQIVND (reference sequence). The repertoire was sequenced with immunoSEQ multiplex PCR; TCRdb's copy has only in-frame clones and lacks some. The table lists 50,000 or so clones, around four fifths of them singletons. This sequence joins TRBV19 and TRBJ1-5; D ambiguous. The TCR originated in a human donor with chronic lymphocytic leukemia. The sequencing here drew on PBMCs, taken after 24 months of ibrutinib treatment. The CDR3 coding sequence is TGTGCCAGTAGGCGTGGGGGCAATCAGCCCCAGCATTTT. Its translation is CASRRGGNQPQHF.